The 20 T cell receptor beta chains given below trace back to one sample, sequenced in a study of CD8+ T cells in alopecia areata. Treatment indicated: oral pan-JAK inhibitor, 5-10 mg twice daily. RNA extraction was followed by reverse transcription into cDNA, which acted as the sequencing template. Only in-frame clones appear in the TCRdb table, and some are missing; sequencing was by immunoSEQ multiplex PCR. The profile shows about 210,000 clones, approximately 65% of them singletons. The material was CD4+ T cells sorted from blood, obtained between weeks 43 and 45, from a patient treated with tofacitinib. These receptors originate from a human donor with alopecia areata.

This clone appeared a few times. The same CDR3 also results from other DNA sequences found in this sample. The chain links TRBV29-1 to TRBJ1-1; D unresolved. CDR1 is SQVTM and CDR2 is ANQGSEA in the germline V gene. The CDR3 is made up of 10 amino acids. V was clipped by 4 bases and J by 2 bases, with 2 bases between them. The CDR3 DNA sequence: TGCAGCGTTGCTAACACTGAAGCTTTCTTT. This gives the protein CSVANTEAFF.

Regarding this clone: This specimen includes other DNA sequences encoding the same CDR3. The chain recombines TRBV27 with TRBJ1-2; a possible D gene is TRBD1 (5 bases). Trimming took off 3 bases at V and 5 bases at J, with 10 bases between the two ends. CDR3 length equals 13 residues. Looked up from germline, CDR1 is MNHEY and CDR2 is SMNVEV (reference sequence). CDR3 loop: CASSFRDGYGYTF. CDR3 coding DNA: TGTGCCAGCAGTTTCCGGGACGGATATGGCTACACCTTC.

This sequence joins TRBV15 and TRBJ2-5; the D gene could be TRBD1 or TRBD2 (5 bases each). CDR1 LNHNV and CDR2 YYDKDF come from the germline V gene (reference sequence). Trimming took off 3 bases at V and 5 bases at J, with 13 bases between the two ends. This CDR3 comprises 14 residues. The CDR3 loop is CATSRGGGDETQYF. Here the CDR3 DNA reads TGTGCCACCAGCAGGGGTGGGGGAGACGAGACCCAGTACTTC.

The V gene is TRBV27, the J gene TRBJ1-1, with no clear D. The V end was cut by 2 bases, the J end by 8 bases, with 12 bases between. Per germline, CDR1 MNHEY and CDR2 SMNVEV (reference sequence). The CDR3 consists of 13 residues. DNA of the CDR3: TGTGCCAGCAGTTTAGTAGGCGGGAGGGAAGCTTTCTTT. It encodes CASSLVGGREAFF.

This CDR3 is CAWEVGPYEQYF. The CDR3 DNA reads as TGTGCCTGGGAGGTAGGGCCCTACGAGCAGTACTTC. This rearrangement joins TRBV30 to TRBJ2-7; D unresolved. CDR1 and CDR2 from the germline V gene are GTSNPN and SVGIG (reference sequence). Trimming took 5 bases from V and 2 from J, leaving 10 bases between them. This CDR3 contains 12 residues.

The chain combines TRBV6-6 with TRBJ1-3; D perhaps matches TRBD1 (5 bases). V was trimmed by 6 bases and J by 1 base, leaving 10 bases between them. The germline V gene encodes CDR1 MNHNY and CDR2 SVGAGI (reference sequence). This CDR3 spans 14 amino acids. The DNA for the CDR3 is TGTGCCAGCAGGCAGGGAGGATCTGGAAACACCATATATTTT. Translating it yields CASRQGGSGNTIYF.

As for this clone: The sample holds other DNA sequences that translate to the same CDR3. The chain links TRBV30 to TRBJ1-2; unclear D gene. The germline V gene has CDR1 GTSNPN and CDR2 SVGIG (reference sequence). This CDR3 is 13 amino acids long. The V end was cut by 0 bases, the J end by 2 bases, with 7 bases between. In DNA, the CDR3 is TGTGCCTGGAGTGTACGAGGGAACTATGGCTACACCTTC. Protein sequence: CAWSVRGNYGYTF.

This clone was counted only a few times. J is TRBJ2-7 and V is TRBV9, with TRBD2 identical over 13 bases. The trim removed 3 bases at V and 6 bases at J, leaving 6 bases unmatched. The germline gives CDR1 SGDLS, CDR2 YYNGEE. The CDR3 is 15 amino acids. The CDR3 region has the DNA TGTGCCAGCAGCGCTACTAGCGGGGGGGCGCTCGAGCAGTACTTC. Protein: CASSATSGGALEQYF.

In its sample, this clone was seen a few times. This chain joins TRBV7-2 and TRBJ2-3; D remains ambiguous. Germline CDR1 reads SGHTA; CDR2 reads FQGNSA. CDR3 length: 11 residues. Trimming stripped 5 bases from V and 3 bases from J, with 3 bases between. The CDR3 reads CASSQTDTQYF. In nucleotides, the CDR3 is TGTGCCAGCAGCCAAACAGATACGCAGTATTTT.

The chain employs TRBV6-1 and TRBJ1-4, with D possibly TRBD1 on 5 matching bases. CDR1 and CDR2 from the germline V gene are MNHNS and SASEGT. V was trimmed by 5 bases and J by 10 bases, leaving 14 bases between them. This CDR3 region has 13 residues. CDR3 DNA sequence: TGTGCCAGCAGTTCCGACAGAAAAGGAAAACTGTTTTTT. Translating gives CASSSDRKGKLFF.

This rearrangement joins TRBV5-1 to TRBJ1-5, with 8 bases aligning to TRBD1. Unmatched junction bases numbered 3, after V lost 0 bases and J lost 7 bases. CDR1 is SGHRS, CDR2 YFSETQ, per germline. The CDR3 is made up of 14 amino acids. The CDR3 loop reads CASSLETGEQPQHF. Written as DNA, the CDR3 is TGCGCCAGCAGCTTGGAGACAGGGGAACAGCCCCAGCATTTT.

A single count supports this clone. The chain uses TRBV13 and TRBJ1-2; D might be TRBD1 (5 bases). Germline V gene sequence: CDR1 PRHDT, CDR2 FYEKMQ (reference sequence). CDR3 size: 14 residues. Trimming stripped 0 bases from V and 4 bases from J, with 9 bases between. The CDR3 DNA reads TGTGCCAGCAGCTTAGGCACGGGGGGCTATGGCTACACCTTC. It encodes CASSLGTGGYGYTF.

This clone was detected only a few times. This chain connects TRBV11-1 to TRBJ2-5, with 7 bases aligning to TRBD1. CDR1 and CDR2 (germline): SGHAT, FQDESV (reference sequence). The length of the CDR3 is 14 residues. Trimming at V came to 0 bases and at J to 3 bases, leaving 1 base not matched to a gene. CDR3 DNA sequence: TGTGCCAGCAGCTTAGCGGGGACAGAAGAGACCCAGTACTTC. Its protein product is CASSLAGTEETQYF.

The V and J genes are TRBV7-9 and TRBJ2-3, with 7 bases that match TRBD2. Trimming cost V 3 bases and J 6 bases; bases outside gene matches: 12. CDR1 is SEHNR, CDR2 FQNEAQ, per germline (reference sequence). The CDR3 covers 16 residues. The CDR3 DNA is TGTGCCAGCAGCTTGGCGCAGGGAGGGAGTGTGGATACGCAGTATTTT. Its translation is CASSLAQGGSVDTQYF.

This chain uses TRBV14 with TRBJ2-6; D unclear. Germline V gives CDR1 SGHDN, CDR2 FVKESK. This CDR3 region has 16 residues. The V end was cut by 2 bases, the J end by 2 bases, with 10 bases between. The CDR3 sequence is CASSQTWSAGANVLTF. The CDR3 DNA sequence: TGTGCCAGCAGCCAAACCTGGTCAGCTGGGGCCAACGTCCTGACTTTC.

The CDR3 DNA reads TGTGCCAGCAGCCAAGATCTGGTGGGTGGGTCACCCCTCCACTTT. This encodes CASSQDLVGGSPLHF. J is TRBJ1-6 and V is TRBV14; D is unresolved. Germline V lookup: CDR1 SGHDN, CDR2 FVKESK. V lost 0 bases, J lost 10 bases, and 13 bases lay in between. CDR3 size: 15 residues.

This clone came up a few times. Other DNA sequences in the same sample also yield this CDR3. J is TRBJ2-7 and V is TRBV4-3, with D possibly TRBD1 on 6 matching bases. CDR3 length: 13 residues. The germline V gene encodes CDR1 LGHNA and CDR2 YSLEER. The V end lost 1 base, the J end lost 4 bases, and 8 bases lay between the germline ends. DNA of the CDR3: TGCGCCAGCAGCCAAGTGCAGGGGTACGAGCAGTACTTC. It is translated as CASSQVQGYEQYF.

CDR3 sequence reads: CASSGGAGQSYNEQFF. As DNA, the CDR3 is TGTGCCAGCAGCGGCGGGGCGGGGCAATCCTACAATGAGCAGTTCTTC. The rearrangement links TRBV7-2 to TRBJ2-1, with D possibly matching TRBD2 (6 bases). Germline V gene sequence: CDR1 SGHTA, CDR2 FQGNSA. Trimming left V 5 bases short and J 1 base short, with 15 bases between. The CDR3 sequence is 16 residues long. The whole variable domain, remainder taken from reference TRBV7-2 and TRBJ2-1, is GAGVSQSPSNKVTEKGKDVELRCDPISGHTALYWYRQSLGQGLEFLIYFQGNSAPDKSGLPSDRFSAERTGGSVSTLTIQRTQQEDSAVYLCASSGGAGQSYNEQFFGPGTRLTVL.

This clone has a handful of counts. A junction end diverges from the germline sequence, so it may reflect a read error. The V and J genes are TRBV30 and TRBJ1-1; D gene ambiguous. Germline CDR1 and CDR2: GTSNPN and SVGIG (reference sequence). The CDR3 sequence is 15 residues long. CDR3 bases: TGTGCCTGGAGCCCGCCCCGTACAGTTAACAGTGAAGCTTTCTTT. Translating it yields CAWSPPRTVNSEAFF. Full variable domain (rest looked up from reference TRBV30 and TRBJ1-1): SQTIHQWPATLVQPVGSPLSLECTVEGTSNPNLYWYRQAAGRGLQLLFYSVGIGQISSEVPQNLSASRPQDRQFILSSKKLLLSDSGFYLCAWSPPRTVNSEAFFGQGTRLTVV.

This CDR3 reads CASSHRDRAYGYTF. Written as DNA, the CDR3 is TGCGCCAGCAGCCACCGGGACAGGGCCTATGGCTACACCTTC. J is TRBJ1-2 and V is TRBV4-1; 9 bases are shared with TRBD1. The CDR3 contains 14 residues. The trim removed 3 bases at V and 4 bases at J, leaving 3 bases unmatched. Germline loops: CDR1 MGHRA, CDR2 YSYEKL.